Described below is a single T cell receptor beta chain sequence and its context. This clone was detected only a few times. Its target antigen remains unknown. Base quality data are lacking; no much larger clone is found one base away. V and J lose 0 bases and 11 bases, and a span of 11 bases separates them. The CDR1 and CDR2 encoded by the germline V gene are SGHTS and YDEGEE. The CDR3 spans 12 residues, from the cysteine through the phenylalanine. Only CDR3 DNA remains: 36 bases, in frame from the first base. The trial excluded patients who had a history of autoimmune disease or who were on systemic immunosuppression. Peripheral blood for TCR sequencing was collected from all dose cohorts at baseline, on cycle 4 day 1, and on cycle 7 day 1. The samples were drawn from a first-in-human, open-label, multicenter phase I dose-escalation trial of ivuxolimab. Adults with locally advanced or metastatic melanoma, renal cell, hepatocellular, or head and neck squamous cell carcinoma were enrolled in the trial. CD4+ and CD8+ T cells were sorted separately from peripheral blood before TCR sequencing.

These data originate in a study of OX40 agonist ivuxolimab in advanced cancers. At the level of the whole study: The costimulatory receptor OX40 (CD134) was targeted by ivuxolimab, a fully human IgG2 agonistic monoclonal antibody. Intravenous ivuxolimab was administered to patients every 2 weeks at six dose levels: 0.01, 0.1, 0.3, 1.5, 3 and 10 mg/kg. Of the roughly 52 dose-escalation patients, hepatocellular carcinoma was present in around 20, melanoma in roughly 15, renal cell carcinoma in 9 and head and neck cancer in 9. The dose-escalation cohort was roughly 87% male with a mean age of about 60 years, ranging from about 23 to 85. Prior anti-PD-1, anti-PD-L1 or anti-CTLA-4 therapy was permitted, and checkpoint inhibitors had been received by around 39% of dose-escalation patients. Three dose-escalation patients achieved partial responses, one with hepatocellular carcinoma and two with cutaneous melanoma. Peripheral TCRbeta sequencing was intended to test whether TCR sequence diversity was altered and clonal T-cell expansion was caused by ivuxolimab. The monotherapy dose-escalation portion (N ≈ 57 patients) of the phase I ivuxolimab trial is reported in the paper. Summary of the overall study and its limitations: Which antigens the clonally expanded peripheral T cells were specific for was not determined. In partial responders in the 0.1-3.0 mg/kg groups, normalized peripheral clonal expansion was found to be among the lowest, especially among CD8+ T cells. Clonal expansion of both CD4+ and CD8+ blood T cells was observed from baseline to week 6 at doses 0.1 to 3.0 mg/kg. Low levels of normalized T-cell clonal expansion were also shown by some nonresponding patients. After ivuxolimab, CD8+ T cells had more expanded clones than CD4+ T cells on average.

To sequence the TCRbeta CDR3 region, genomic DNA was isolated from the sorted cells. The immunoSEQ Assay was used to sequence the TCRbeta CDR3 regions. TCRdb mirrors the immuneACCESS table, restricted to in-frame sequences. Some clones are absent from its copies; in checked studies, under half trace to an unresolved V gene, and the reason for the others is unknown. The sample table holds about 38,000 clones, of which 82% were seen once. Around 8% of the sample comes from the top ten. The material sequenced was CD4+ or CD8+ T cells sorted from blood, taken in a trial of the OX40 agonist ivuxolimab. The TCR comes from an adult with an advanced solid tumor such as melanoma, head and neck, liver or kidney cancer. The chain was built from TRBV5-8 and TRBJ2-5; the D gene is unclear. DNA sequence: TGTGCCAGCAGCTTGGGTGGCAGCCTACAGTACTTC. Its translation reads: CASSLGGSLQYF.